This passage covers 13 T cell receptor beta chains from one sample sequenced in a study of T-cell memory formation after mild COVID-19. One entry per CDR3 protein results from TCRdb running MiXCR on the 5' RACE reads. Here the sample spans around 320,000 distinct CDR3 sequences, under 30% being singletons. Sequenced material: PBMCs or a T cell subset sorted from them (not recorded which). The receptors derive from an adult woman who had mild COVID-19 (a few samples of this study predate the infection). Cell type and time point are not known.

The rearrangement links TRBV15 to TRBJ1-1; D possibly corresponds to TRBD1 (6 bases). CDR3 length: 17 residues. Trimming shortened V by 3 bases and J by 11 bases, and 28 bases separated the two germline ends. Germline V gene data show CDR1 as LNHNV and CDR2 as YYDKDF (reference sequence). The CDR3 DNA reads TGTGCCACCAGCAGCCCTTTTCTGGGACACCAACCTGATGGGGCTTTCTTT. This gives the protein CATSSPFLGHQPDGAFF. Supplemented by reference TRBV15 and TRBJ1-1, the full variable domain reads DAMVIQNPRYQVTQFGKPVTLSCSQTLNHNVMYWYQQKSSQAPKLLFHYYDKDFNNEADTPDNFQSRRPNTSFCFLDIRSPGLGDTAMYLCATSSPFLGHQPDGAFFGQGTRLTVV.

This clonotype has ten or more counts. The CDR3 loop is CAWSVQLGTEAFF. The CDR3 DNA is TGTGCCTGGAGTGTACAACTAGGGACTGAAGCTTTCTTT. The chain employs TRBV30 and TRBJ1-1; no clear D gene. The germline gives CDR1 GTSNPN, CDR2 SVGIG (reference sequence). The CDR3 has 13 residues. The V end was cut by 0 bases, the J end by 5 bases, with 10 bases between.

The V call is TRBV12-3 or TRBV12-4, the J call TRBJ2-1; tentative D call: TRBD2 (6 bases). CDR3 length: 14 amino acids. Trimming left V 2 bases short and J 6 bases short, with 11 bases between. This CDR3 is CASSLSGTRNEQFF. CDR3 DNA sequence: TGTGCCAGCAGTTTATCCGGGACTCGCAATGAGCAGTTCTTC.

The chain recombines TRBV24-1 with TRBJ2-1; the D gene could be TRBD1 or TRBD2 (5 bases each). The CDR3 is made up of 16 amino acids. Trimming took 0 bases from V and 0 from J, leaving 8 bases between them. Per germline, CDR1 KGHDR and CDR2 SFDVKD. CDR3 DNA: TGTGCCACCAGTGATTTGGAGGGGAGCTCCTACAATGAGCAGTTCTTC. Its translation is CATSDLEGSSYNEQFF.

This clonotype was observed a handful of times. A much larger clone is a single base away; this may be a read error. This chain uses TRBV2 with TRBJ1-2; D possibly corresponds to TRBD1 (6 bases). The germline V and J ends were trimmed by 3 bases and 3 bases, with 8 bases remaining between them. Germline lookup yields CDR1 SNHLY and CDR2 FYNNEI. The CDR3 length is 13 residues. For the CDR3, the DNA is TGTGCCAGCAGTGAGGCAGGGGACTATGGCTACACCTTC. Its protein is CASSEAGDYGYTF.

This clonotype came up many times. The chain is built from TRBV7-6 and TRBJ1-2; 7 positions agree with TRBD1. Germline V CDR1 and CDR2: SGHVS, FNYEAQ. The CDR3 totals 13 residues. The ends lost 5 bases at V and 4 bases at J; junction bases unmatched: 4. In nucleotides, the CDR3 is TGTGCCAGCAGCCCAGGGACAGTCTATGGCTACACCTTC. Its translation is CASSPGTVYGYTF.

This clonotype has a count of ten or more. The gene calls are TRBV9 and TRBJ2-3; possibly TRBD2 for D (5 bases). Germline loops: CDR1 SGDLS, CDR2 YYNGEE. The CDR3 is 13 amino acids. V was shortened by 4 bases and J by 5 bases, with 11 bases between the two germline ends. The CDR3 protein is CASSPPAGDTQYF. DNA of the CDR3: TGTGCCAGCAGCCCCCCCGCGGGAGATACGCAGTATTTT.

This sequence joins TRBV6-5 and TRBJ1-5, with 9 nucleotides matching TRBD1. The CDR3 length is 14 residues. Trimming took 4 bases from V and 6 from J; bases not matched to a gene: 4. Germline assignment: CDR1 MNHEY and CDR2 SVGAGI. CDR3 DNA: TGTGCCAGCAGTTGGGGACAGGGCCGTCAGCCCCAGCATTTT. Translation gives CASSWGQGRQPQHF.

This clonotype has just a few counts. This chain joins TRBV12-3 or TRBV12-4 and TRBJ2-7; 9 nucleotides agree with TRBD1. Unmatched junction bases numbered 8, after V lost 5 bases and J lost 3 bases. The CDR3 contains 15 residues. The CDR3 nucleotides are TGTGCCAGCAGTCTACTGGGGACAGGGATCTACGAGCAGTACTTC. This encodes CASSLLGTGIYEQYF.

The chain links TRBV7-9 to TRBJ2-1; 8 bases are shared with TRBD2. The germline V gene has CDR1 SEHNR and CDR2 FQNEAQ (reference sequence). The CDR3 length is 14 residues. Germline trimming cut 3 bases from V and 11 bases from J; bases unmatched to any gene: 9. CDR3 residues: CASSFDNSGIQQFF. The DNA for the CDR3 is TGTGCCAGCAGCTTTGATAATAGCGGGATTCAGCAGTTCTTC.

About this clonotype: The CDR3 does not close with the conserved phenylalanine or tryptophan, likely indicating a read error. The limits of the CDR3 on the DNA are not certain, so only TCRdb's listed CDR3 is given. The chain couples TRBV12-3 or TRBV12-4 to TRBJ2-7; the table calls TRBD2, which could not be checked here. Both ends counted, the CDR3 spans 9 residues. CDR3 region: CASRVYYRA.

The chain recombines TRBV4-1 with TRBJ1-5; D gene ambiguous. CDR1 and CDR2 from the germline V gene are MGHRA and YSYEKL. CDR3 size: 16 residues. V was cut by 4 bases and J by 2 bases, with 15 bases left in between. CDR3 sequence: CASSPAWGLGNQPQHF. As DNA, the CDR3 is TGCGCCAGCAGCCCGGCCTGGGGATTGGGCAATCAGCCCCAGCATTTT.

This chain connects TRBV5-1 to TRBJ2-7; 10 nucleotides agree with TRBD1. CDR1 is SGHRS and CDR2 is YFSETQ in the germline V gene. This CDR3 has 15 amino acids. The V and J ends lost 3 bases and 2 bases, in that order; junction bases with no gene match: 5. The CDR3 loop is CASSSTGTGAYEQYF. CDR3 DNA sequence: TGCGCCAGCAGCTCAACCGGGACAGGGGCCTACGAGCAGTACTTC.